This T cell receptor beta chain was recorded in a study of identical twins. A universal primer site was incorporated via template switching, and the cDNA contained unique molecular identifiers. MiXCR was run by TCRdb on the 5' RACE reads, yielding one entry per CDR3 protein. This table holds 750,000 to 950,000 distinct CDR3 sequences, around an eighth found once. General study points: Potential partial confounding of zero-insertion analyses by invariant MAIT and iNKT cells was noted.

This CDR3 region has 13 residues. The germline V and J ends were trimmed by 0 bases and 5 bases, with 7 bases remaining between them. CDR1 is MGHRA, CDR2 YSYEKL, per germline. This clonotype was detected a few times. Its antigen is still unknown. This sample was shared with a second study, whose subject was yellow fever vaccine responses in identical twins.

Sequencing was performed on PBMCs. The sequence was collected from a woman aged 18-29 years in good health. The chain employs TRBV4-1 and TRBJ2-5, with D hard to call. CDR3 bases: TGCGCCAGCAGCCAAGAATTCGGGGAGACCCAGTACTTC. This codes for CASSQEFGETQYF.